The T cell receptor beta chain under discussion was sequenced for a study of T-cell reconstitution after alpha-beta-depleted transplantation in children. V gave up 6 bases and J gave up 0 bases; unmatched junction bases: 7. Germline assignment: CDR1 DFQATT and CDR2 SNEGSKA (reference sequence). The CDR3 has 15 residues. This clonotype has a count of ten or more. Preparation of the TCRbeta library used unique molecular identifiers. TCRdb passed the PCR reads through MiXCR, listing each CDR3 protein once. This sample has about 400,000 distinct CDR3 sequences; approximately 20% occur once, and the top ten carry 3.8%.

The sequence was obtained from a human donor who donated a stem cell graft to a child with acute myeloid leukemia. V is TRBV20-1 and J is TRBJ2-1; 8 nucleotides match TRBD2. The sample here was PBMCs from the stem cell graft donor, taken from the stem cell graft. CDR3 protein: CSATLAAISYNEQFF. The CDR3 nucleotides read TGCAGTGCAACACTAGCGGCTATCTCCTACAATGAGCAGTTCTTC.